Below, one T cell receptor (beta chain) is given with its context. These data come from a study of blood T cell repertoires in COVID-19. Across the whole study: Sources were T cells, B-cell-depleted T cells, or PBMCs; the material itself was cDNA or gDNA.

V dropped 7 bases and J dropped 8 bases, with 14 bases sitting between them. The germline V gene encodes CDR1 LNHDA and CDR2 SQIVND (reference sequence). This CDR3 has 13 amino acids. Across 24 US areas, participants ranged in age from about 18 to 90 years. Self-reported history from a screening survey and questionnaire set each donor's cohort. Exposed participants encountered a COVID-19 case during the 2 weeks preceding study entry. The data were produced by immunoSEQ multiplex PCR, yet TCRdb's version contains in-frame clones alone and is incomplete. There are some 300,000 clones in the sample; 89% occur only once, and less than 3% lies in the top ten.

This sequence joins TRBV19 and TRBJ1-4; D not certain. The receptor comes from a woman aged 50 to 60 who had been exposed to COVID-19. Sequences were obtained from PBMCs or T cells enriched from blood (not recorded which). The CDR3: CASTGRNGEKLFF. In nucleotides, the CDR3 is TGTGCCAGTACCGGGAGGAATGGCGAAAAACTGTTTTTT.